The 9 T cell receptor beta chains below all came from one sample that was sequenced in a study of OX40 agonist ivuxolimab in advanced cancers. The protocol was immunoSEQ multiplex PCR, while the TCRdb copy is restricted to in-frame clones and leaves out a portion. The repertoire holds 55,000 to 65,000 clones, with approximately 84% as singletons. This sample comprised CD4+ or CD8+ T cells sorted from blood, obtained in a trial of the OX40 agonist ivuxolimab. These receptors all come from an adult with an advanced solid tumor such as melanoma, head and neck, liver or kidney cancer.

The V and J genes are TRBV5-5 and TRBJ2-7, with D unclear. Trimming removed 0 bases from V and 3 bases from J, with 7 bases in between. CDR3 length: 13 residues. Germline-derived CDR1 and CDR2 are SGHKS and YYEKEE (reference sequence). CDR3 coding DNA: TGTGCCAGCAGCTTGGGCCAGAGCTACGAGCAGTACTTC. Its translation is CASSLGQSYEQYF.

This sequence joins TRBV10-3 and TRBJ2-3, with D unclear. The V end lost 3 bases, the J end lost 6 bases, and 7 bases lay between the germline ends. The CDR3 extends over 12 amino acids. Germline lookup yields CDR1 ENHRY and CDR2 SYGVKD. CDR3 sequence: CAISDVSDTQYF. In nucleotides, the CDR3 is TGTGCCATCAGTGACGTTAGTGATACGCAGTATTTT.

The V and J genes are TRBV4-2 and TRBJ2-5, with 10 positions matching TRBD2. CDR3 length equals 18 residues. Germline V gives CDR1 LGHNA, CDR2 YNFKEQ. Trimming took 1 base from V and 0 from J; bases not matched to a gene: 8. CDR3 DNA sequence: TGTGCCAGCAGCCAAGGGTTAGCGGGAGGATCCTACCAAGAGACCCAGTACTTC. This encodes CASSQGLAGGSYQETQYF.

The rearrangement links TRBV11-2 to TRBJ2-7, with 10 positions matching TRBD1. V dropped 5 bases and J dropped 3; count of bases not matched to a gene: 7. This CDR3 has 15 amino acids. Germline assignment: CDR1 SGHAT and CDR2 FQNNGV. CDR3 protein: CASSTGTGAFYEQYF. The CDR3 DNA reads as TGTGCCAGCAGCACAGGGACAGGGGCGTTCTACGAGCAGTACTTC.

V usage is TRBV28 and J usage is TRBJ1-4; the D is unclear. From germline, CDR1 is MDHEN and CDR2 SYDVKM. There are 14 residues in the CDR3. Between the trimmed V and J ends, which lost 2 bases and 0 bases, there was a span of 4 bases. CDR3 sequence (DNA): TGTGCCAGCAGTTTAAGACCAACTAATGAAAAACTGTTTTTT. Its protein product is CASSLRPTNEKLFF.

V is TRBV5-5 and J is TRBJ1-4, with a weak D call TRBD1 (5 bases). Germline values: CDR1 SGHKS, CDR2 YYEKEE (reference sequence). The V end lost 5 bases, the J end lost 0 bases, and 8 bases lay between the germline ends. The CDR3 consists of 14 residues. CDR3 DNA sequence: TGTGCCAGCAGGCCGACAGCAACTAATGAAAAACTGTTTTTT. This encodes CASRPTATNEKLFF.

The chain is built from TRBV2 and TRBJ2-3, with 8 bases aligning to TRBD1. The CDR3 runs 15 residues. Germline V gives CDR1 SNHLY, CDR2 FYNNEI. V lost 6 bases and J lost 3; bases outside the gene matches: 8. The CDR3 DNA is TGTGCCAGCAGCGCGGACAGGGAGGCAACAGATACGCAGTATTTT. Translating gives CASSADREATDTQYF.

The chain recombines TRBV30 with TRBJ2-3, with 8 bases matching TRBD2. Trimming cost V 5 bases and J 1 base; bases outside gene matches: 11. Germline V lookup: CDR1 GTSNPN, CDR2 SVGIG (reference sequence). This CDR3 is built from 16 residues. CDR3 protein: CAWGTRAGVGTDTQYF. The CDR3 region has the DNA TGTGCCTGGGGGACTAGAGCGGGGGTGGGCACAGATACGCAGTATTTT.

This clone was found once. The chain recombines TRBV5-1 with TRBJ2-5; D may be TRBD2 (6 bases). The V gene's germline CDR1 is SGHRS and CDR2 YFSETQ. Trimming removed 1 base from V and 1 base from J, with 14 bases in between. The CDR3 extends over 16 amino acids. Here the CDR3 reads CASSLSAAGFQETQYF. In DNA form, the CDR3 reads TGCGCCAGCAGCTTGTCGGCAGCGGGCTTCCAAGAGACCCAGTACTTC.